This note documents a single T cell receptor beta chain sequence. The assay was immunoSEQ multiplex PCR, and TCRdb's table has in-frame clones only and misses some. The data contain hundreds of thousands of clones, about 91% of them singletons. This sample is drawn from a study of shared clonotypes between healthy human individuals. Naive CD8 isolation took CD45RO-negative cells positively selected for CCR7 and excluded terminally differentiated effector memory CD45RA+ cells. Trimming stripped 2 bases from V and 5 bases from J, with 10 bases between. The CDR3 sequence is 14 residues long. Per the germline V gene, CDR1 is KGHSH and CDR2 is LQKENI.

The rearrangement uses TRBV18 and TRBJ2-1; tentatively, D is TRBD2 (5 bases). The specimen sequenced was naive CD8+ T cells sorted from blood. The TCR sequence derives from a man in his thirties or forties in good health. The CDR3 sequence is CASSPEAADNEQFF. CDR3 sequence (DNA): TGTGCCAGCTCACCAGAAGCGGCGGACAATGAGCAGTTCTTC. The entire variable domain, with the rest obtained from reference TRBV18 and TRBJ2-1, is as follows: NAGVMQNPRHLVRRRGQEARLRCSPMKGHSHVYWYRQLPEEGLKFMVYLQKENIIDESGMPKERFSAEFPKEGPSILRIQQVVRGDSAAYFCASSPEAADNEQFFGPGTRLTVL.